A single TCR beta chain is shown here with its context. Generated by immunoSEQ multiplex PCR, the TCRdb table keeps only in-frame clones and is missing some. The repertoire holds under 80,000 clones, with roughly nine tenths as singletons. Unmatched junction bases numbered 4, after V lost 4 bases and J lost 3 bases. This CDR3 is built from 14 residues. From germline, CDR1 is GTSNPN and CDR2 SVGIG (reference sequence). This sample is part of a study of T cell changes during pregnancy in multiple sclerosis. The clonotype comes from a female donor with multiple sclerosis, enrolled in a pregnancy study. Sequenced here: peripheral blood, sampled in the second trimester of pregnancy. The chain employs TRBV30 and TRBJ2-3; 10 bases fit TRBD1. CDR3 coding DNA: TGTGCCTGGACAGGACAGGGGGGAACAGATACGCAGTATTTT. Its translation: CAWTGQGGTDTQYF.